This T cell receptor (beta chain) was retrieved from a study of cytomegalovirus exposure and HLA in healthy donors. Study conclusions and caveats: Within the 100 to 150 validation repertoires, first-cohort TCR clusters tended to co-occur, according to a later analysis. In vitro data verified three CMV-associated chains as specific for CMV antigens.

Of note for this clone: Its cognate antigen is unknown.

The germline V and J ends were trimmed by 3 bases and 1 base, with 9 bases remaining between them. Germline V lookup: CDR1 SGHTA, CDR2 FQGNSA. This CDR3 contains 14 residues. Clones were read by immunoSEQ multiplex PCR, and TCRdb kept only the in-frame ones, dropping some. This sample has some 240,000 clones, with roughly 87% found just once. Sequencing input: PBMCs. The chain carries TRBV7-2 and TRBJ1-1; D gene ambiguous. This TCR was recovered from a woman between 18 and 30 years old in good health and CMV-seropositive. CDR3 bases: TGTGCCAGCAGCTTTTATGAGGGGAACACTGAAGCTTTCTTT. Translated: CASSFYEGNTEAFF. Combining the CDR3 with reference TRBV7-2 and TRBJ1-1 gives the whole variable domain GAGVSQSPSNKVTEKGKDVELRCDPISGHTALYWYRQSLGQGLEFLIYFQGNSAPDKSGLPSDRFSAERTGGSVSTLTIQRTQQEDSAVYLCASSFYEGNTEAFFGQGTRLTVV.